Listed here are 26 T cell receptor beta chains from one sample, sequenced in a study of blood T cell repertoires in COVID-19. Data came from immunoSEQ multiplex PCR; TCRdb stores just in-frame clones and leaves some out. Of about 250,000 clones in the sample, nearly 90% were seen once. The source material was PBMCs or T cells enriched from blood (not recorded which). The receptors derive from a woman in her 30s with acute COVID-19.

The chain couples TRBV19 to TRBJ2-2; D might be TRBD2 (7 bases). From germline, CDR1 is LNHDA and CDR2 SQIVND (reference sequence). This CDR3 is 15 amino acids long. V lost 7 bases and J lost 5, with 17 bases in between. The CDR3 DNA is TGTGCCAGTACCATGGGGGGGCCGGGGACCGGGGAGCTGTTTTTT. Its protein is CASTMGGPGTGELFF.

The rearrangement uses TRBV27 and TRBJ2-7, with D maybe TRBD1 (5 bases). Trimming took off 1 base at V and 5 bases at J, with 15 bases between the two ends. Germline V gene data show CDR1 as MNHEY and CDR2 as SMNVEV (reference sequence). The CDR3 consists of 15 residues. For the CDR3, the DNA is TGTGCCAGCAGTTTATTGTTAGGGGCAAGGAACGAGCAGTACTTC. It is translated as CASSLLLGARNEQYF.

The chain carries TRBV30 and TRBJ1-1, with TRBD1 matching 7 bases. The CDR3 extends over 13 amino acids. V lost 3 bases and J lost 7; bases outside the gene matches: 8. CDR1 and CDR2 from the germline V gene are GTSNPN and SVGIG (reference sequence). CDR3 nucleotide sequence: TGTGCCTGGAGCGGGGACAGCTTTTATGAAGCTTTCTTT. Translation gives CAWSGDSFYEAFF. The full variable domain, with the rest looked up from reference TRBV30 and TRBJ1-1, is SQTIHQWPATLVQPVGSPLSLECTVEGTSNPNLYWYRQAAGRGLQLLFYSVGIGQISSEVPQNLSASRPQDRQFILSSKKLLLSDSGFYLCAWSGDSFYEAFFGQGTRLTVV.

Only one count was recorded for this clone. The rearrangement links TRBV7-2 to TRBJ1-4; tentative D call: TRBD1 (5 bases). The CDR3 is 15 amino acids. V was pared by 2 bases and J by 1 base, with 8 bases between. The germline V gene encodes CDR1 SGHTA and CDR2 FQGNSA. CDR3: CASSLRGGTNEKLFF. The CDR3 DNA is TGTGCCAGCAGCTTACGCGGGGGAACTAATGAAAAACTGTTTTTT. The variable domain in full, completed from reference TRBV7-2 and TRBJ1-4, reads GAGVSQSPSNKVTEKGKDVELRCDPISGHTALYWYRQSLGQGLEFLIYFQGNSAPDKSGLPSDRFSAERTGGSVSTLTIQRTQQEDSAVYLCASSLRGGTNEKLFFGSGTQLSVL.

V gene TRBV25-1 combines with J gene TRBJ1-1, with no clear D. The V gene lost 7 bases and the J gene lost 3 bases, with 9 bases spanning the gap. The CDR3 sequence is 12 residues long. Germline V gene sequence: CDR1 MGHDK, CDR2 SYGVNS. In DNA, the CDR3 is TGTGCCAGCAAGCGGGGAGACACTGAAGCTTTCTTT. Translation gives CASKRGDTEAFF.

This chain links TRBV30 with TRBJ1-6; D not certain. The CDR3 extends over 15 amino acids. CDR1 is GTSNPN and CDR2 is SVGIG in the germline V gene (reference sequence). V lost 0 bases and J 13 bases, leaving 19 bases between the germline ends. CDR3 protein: CAWSVIVGGPAPLHF. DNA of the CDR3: TGTGCCTGGAGTGTAATCGTGGGAGGGCCCGCCCCCCTCCACTTT.

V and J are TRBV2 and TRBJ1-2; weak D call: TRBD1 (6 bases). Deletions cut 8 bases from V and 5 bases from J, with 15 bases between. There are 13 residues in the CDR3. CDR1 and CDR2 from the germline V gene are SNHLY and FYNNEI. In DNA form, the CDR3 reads TGTGCCAGCGCCCCTGAACAGGGATATGGCTACACCTTC. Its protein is CASAPEQGYGYTF.

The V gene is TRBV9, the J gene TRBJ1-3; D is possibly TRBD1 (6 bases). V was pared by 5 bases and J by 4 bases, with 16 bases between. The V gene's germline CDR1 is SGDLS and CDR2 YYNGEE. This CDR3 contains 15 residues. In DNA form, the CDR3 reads TGTGCCAGCAGTGCAGCGGGGGCAGCGGGAAACACCATATATTTT. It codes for CASSAAGAAGNTIYF.

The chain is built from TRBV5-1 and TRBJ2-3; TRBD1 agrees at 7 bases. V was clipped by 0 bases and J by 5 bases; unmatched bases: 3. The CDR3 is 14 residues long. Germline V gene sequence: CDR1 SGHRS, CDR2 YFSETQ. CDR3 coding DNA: TGCGCCAGCAGCTTGGAACAGGGGATAGATACGCAGTATTTT. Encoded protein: CASSLEQGIDTQYF.

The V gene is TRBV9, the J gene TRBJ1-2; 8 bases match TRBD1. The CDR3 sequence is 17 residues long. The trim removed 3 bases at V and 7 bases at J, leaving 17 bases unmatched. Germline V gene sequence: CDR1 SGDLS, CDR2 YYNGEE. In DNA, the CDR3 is TGTGCCAGCAGCGACAGCCTCGGGCAGGGGGCACCGGTTGGCTACACCTTC. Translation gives CASSDSLGQGAPVGYTF.

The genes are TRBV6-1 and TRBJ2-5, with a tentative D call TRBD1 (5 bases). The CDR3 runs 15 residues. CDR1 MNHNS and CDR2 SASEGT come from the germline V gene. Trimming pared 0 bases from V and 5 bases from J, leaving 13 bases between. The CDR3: CASSEATRAGETQYF. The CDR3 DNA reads TGTGCCAGCAGTGAAGCCACCAGGGCTGGGGAGACCCAGTACTTC.

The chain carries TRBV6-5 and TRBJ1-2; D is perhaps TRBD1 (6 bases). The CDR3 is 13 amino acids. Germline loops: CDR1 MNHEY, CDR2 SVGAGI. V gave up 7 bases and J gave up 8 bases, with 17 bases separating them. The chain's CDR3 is CASTPRGGKGYTF. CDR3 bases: TGTGCCAGCACCCCGAGGGGGGGAAAGGGCTACACCTTC.

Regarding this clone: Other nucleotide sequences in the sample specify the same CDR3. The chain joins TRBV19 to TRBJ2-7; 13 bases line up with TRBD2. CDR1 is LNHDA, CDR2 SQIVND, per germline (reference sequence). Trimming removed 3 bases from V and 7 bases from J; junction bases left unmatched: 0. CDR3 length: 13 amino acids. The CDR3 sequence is CASSMGLAGEQYF. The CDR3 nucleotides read TGTGCCAGTAGTATGGGACTAGCGGGGGAGCAGTACTTC.

The CDR3 DNA reads TGTGCCAGCAGCCCACTAGCGGGGGCCGCCTACAATGAGCAGTTCTTC. Its protein product is CASSPLAGAAYNEQFF. This chain uses TRBV9 with TRBJ2-1; 11 bases fit TRBD2. Looked up from germline, CDR1 is SGDLS and CDR2 is YYNGEE. Trimming took 4 bases from V and 2 from J; bases not matched to a gene: 5. There are 16 residues in the CDR3.

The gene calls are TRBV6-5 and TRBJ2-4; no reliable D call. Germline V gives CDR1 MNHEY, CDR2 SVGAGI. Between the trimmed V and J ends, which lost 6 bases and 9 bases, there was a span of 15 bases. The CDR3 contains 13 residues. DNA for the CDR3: TGTGCCAGCAGGATGGCAGCCGGCGGCATTCAGTACTTC. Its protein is CASRMAAGGIQYF.

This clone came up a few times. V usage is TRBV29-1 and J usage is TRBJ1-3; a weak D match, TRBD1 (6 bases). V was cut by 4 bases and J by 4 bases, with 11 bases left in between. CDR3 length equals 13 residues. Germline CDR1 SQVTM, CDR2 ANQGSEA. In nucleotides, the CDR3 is TGCAGCGTTGTCTTCAGGGGAGGAAACACCATATATTTT. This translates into CSVVFRGGNTIYF.

DNA for the CDR3: TGTGCCAGCATATCTCGGGTAGATACGCAGTATTTT. Translation: CASISRVDTQYF. The chain is built from TRBV6-5 and TRBJ2-3; D remains unclear. The germline gives CDR1 MNHEY, CDR2 SVGAGI. V lost 7 bases to trimming and J lost 5 bases, with 10 bases between them. This CDR3 has 12 amino acids.

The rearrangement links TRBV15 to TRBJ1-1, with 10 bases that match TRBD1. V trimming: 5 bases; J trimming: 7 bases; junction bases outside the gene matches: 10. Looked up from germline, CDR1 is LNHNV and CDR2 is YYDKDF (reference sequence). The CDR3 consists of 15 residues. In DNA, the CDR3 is TGTGCCACCAGCCCGCGGACAGGGGGTTACGATGAAGCTTTCTTT. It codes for CATSPRTGGYDEAFF.

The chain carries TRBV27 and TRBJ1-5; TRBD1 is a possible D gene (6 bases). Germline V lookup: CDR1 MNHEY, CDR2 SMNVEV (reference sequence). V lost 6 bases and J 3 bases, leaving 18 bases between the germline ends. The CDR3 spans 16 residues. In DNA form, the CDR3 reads TGTGCCAGCAGGCCCGGGGGGGCAGCAATCAATCAGCCCCAGCATTTT. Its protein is CASRPGGAAINQPQHF.

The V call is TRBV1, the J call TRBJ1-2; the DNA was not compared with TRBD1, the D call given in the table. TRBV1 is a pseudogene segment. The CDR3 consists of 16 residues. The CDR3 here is CTSSQDRTGDNYGYTF. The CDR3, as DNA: TGCACCAGCAGCCAAGACCGGACAGGGGATAACTATGGCTACACCTTC.

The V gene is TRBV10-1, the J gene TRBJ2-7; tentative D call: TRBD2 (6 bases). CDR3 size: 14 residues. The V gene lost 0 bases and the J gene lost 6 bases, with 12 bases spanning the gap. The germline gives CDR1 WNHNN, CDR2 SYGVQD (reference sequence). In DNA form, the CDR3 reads TGCGCCAGCAGTGAGTCGGGGGACTGGAGCGAGCAGTACTTC. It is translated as CASSESGDWSEQYF.

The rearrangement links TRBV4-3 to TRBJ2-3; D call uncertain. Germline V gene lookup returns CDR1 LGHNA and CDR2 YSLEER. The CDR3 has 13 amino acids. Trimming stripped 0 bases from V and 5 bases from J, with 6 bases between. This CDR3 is CASSQDRLDTQYF. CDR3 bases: TGCGCCAGCAGCCAAGATCGGTTAGATACGCAGTATTTT.

This CDR3 reads CASSARLAAGELFF. In DNA, the CDR3 is TGTGCCAGCAGTGCTCGACTAGCAGCCGGGGAGCTGTTTTTT. The gene calls are TRBV6-4 and TRBJ2-2, with 7 bases matching TRBD2. Germline values: CDR1 MRHNA, CDR2 SNTAGT. The CDR3 contains 14 residues. J was trimmed by 6 bases and V by 4 bases; bases with no gene match: 5.

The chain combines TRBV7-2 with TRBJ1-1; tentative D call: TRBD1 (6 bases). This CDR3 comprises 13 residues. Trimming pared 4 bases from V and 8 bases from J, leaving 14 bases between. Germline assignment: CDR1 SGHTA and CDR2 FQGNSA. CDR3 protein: CASSSGHTKEAFF. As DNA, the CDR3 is TGTGCCAGCAGCTCGGGACACACTAAGGAAGCTTTCTTT.

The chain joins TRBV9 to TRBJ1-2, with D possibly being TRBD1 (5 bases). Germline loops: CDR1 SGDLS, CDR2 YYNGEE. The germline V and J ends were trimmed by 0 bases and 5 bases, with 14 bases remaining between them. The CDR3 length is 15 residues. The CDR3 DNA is TGTGCCAGCAGCGTAGGGGAGGGGCCAGGGTATGGCTACACCTTC. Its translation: CASSVGEGPGYGYTF.

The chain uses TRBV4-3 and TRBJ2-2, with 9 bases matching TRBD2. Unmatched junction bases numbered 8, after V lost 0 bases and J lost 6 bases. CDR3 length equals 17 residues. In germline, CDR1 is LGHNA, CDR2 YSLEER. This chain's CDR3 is CASSQDHVSGGPGELFF. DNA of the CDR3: TGCGCCAGCAGCCAAGATCACGTTAGCGGGGGCCCCGGGGAGCTGTTTTTT.